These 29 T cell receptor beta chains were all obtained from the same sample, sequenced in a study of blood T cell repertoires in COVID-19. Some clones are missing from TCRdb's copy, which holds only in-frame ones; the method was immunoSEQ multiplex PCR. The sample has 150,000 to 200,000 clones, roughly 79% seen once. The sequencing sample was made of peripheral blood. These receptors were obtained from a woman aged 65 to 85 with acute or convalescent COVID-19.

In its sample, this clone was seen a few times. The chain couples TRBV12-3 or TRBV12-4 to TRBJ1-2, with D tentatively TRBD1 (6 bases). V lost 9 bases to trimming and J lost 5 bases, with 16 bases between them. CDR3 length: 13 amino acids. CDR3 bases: TGTGCCAGTACCTCGGGGACACAATATGGCTACACCTTC. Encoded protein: CASTSGTQYGYTF.

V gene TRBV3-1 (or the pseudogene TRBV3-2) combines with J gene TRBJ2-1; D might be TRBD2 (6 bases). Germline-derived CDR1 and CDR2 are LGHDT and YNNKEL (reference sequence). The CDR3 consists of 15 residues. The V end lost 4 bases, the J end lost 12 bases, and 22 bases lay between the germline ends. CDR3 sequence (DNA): TGTGCCAGCAGCCCCGGGACTGGCCCACGAGTTGGGCAGTTCTTC. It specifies CASSPGTGPRVGQFF.

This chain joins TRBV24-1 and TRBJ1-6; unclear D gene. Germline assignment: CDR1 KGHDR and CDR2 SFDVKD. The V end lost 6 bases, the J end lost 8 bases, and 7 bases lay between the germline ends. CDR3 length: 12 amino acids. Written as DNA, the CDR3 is TGTGCCACCAGTTCGGGAGATTCACCCCTCCACTTT. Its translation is CATSSGDSPLHF.

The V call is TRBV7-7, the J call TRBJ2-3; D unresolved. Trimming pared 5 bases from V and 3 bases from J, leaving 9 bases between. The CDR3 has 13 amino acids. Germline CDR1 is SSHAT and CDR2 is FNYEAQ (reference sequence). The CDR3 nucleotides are TGTGCCAGCAGCAAATCCGCGACAGATACGCAGTATTTT. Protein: CASSKSATDTQYF.

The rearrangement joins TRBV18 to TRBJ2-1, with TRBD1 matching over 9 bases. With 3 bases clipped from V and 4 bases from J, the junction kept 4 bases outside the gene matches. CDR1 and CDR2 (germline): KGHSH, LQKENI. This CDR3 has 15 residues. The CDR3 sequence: CASSPSGTGYNEQFF. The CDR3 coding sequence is TGTGCCAGCTCACCTTCCGGGACAGGGTACAATGAGCAGTTCTTC. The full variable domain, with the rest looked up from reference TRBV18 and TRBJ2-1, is NAGVMQNPRHLVRRRGQEARLRCSPMKGHSHVYWYRQLPEEGLKFMVYLQKENIIDESGMPKERFSAEFPKEGPSILRIQQVVRGDSAAYFCASSPSGTGYNEQFFGPGTRLTVL.

The CDR3 region has the DNA TGTGCCTGGAGCGGCCCTCCGGAGGAGACCCAGTACTTC. Its translation: CAWSGPPEETQYF. The chain has TRBV30 and TRBJ2-5; D gene unclear. The CDR3 extends over 13 amino acids. V dropped 3 bases and J dropped 5 bases, with 13 bases sitting between them. The germline V gene encodes CDR1 GTSNPN and CDR2 SVGIG (reference sequence).

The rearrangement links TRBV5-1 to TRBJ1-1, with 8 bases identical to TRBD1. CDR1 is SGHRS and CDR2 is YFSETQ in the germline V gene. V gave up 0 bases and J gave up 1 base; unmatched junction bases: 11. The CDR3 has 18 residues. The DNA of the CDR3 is TGCGCCAGCAGCTTGGGTGCAGGGGGCGGCAAATGGAACACTGAAGCTTTCTTT. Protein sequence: CASSLGAGGGKWNTEAFF.

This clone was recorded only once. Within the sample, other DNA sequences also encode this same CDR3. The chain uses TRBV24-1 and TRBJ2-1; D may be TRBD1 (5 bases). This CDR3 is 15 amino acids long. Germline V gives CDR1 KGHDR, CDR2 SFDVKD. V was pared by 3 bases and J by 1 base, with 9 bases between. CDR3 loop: CATSDQTGSYNEQFF. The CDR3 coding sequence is TGTGCCACCAGTGATCAAACAGGTTCCTACAATGAGCAGTTCTTC.

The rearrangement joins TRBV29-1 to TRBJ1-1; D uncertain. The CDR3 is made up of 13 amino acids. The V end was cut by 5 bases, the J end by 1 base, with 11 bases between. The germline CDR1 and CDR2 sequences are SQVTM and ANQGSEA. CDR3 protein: CSVRLGRNTEAFF. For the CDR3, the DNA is TGCAGCGTTCGTTTGGGGAGGAACACTGAAGCTTTCTTT.

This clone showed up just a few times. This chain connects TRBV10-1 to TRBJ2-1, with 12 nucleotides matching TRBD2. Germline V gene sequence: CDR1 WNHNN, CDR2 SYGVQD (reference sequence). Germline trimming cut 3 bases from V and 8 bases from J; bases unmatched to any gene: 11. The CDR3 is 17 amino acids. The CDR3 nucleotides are TGCGCCAGCAGTGATATATTGACTAGCGGGGGAAAGGATGAGCAGTTCTTC. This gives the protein CASSDILTSGGKDEQFF.

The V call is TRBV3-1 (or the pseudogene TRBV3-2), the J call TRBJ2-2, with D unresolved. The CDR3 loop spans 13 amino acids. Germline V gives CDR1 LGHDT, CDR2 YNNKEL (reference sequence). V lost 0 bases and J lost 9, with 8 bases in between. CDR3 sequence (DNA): TGTGCCAGCAGCCAAGATCATGGGCGGGAGCTGTTTTTT. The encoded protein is CASSQDHGRELFF.

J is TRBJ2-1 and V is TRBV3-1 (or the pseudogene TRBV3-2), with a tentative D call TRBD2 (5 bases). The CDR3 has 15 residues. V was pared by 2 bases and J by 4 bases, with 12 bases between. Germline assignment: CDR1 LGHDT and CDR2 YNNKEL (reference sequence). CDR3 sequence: CASSQRRTVYNEQFF. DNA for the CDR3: TGTGCCAGCAGCCAAAGACGGACTGTTTACAATGAGCAGTTCTTC.

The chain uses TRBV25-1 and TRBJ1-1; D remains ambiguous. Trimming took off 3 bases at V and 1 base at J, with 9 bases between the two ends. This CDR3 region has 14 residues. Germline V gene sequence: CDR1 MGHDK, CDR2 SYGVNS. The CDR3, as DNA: TGTGCCAGCAGTGAGGGAGACTGGAACACTGAAGCTTTCTTT. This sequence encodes CASSEGDWNTEAFF.

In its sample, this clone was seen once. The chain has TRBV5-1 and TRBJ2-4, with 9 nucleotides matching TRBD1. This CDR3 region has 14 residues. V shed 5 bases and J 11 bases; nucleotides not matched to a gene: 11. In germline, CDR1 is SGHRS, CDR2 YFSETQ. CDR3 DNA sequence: TGCGCCAGCAGTTCCGGGACAGGGCCAGTCGTTCAGTACTTC. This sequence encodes CASSSGTGPVVQYF.

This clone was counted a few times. CDR3 sequence: CASSYSSSNRGNTIYF. The CDR3 DNA sequence: TGTGCCAGCAGTTACTCCTCGAGCAACAGGGGAAACACCATATATTTT. This chain joins TRBV6-5 and TRBJ1-3, with D maybe TRBD1 (5 bases). Germline values: CDR1 MNHEY, CDR2 SVGAGI. V was clipped by 0 bases and J by 4 bases, with 13 bases between them. CDR3 length equals 16 residues.

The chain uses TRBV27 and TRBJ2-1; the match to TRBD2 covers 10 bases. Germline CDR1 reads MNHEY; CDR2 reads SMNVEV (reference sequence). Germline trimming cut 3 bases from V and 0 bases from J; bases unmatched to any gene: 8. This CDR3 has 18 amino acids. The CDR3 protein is CASSFRRTSGDSYNEQFF. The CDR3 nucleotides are TGTGCCAGCAGTTTTCGTCGTACTAGCGGGGACTCCTACAATGAGCAGTTCTTC.

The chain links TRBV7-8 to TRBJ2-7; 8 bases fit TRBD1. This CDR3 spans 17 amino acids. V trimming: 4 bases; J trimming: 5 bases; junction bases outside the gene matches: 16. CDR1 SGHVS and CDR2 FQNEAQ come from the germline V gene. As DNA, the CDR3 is TGTGCCAGCAGCTCCAGGGGTTCCGGGACAGGACGAGACGAGCAGTACTTC. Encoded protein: CASSSRGSGTGRDEQYF.

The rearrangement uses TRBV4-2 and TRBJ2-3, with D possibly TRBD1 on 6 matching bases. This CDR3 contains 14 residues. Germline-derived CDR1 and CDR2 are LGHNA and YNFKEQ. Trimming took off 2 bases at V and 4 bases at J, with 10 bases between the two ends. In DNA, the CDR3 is TGTGCCAGCAGCCAAAGGGGGTATCCAGATACGCAGTATTTT. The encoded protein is CASSQRGYPDTQYF.

The CDR3 nucleotides read TGTGCCACCTCCAGGGGTGCTGAGCAGTTCTTC. This gives the protein CATSRGAEQFF. This chain uses TRBV24-1 with TRBJ2-1; perhaps TRBD1 as D (6 bases). Deletions cut 9 bases from V and 9 bases from J, with 11 bases between. The germline V gene has CDR1 KGHDR and CDR2 SFDVKD. CDR3 size: 11 residues.

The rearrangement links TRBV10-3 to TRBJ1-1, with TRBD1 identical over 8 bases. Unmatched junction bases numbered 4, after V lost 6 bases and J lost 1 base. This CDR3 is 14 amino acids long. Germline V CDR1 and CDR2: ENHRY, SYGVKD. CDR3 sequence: CAISLGTGNTEAFF. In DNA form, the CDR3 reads TGTGCCATCAGCCTTGGGACAGGGAACACTGAAGCTTTCTTT.

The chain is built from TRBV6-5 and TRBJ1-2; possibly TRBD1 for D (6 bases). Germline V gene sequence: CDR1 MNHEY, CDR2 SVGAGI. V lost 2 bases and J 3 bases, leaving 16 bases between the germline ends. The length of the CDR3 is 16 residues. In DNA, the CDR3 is TGTGCCAGCAGTTACCCTCAAACAGGGCGGGACTATGGCTACACCTTC. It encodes CASSYPQTGRDYGYTF.

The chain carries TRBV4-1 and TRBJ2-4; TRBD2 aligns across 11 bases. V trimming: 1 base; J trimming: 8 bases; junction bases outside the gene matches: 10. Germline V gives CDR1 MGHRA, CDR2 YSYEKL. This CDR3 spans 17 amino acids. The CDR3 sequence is CASSQGVAGGRLDIQYF. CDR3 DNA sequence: TGCGCCAGCAGCCAAGGGGTAGCGGGAGGGCGCTTGGACATTCAGTACTTC.

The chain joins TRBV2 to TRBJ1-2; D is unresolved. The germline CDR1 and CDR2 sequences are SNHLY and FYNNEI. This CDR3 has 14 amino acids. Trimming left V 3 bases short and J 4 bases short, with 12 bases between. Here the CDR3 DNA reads TGTGCCAGCAGTGACCTCGGCCAGGTCTATGGCTACACCTTC. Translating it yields CASSDLGQVYGYTF.

The CDR3 spells CASRRLAGGPMSDTQYF. In DNA, the CDR3 is TGTGCCAGCAGGAGACTAGCGGGAGGGCCGATGTCAGATACGCAGTATTTT. This sequence joins TRBV2 and TRBJ2-3, with 14 bases aligning to TRBD2. The junction had 9 bases not matched to a gene; V was cut back by 6 bases and J by 4 bases. Germline lookup yields CDR1 SNHLY and CDR2 FYNNEI. The CDR3 runs to 17 residues.

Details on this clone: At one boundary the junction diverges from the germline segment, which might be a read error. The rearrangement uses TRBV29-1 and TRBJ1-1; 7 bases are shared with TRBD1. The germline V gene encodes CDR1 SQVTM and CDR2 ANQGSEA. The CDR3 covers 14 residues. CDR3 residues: CSVEGTASNTEAFF. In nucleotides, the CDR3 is TGCAGCGTCGAAGGGACAGCCTCGAACACTGAAGCTTTCTTT.

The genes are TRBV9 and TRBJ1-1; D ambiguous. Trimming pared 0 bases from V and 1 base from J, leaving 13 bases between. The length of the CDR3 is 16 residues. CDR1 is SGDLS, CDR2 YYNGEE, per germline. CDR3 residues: CASSVAQFSENTEAFF. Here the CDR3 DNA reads TGTGCCAGCAGCGTAGCCCAGTTCTCAGAGAACACTGAAGCTTTCTTT. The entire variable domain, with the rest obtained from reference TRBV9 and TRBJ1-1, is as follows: DSGVTQTPKHLITATGQRVTLRCSPRSGDLSVYWYQQSLDQGLQFLIQYYNGEERAKGNILERFSAQQFPDLHSELNLSSLELGDSALYFCASSVAQFSENTEAFFGQGTRLTVV.

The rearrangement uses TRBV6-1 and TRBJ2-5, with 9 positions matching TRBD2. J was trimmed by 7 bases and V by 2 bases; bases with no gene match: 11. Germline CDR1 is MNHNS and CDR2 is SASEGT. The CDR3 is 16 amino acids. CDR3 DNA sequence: TGTGCCAGCAGTGAAACTAAGGCTAGCGGGAAGGGGACCCAGTACTTC. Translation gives CASSETKASGKGTQYF.

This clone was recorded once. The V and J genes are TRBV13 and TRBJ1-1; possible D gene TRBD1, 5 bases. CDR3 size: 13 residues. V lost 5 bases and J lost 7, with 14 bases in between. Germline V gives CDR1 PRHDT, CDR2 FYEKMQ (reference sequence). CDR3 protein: CASSRTGGSEAFF. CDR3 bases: TGTGCCAGCAGCCGAACCGGGGGGAGTGAAGCTTTCTTT.

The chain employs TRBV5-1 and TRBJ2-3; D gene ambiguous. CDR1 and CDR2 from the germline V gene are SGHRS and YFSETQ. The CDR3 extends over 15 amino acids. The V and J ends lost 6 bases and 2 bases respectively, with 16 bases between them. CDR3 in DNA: TGCGCCAGCAAGAGGCAGTCACTACTCACAGATACGCAGTATTTT. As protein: CASKRQSLLTDTQYF.